The rows below give T cell receptor beta chains drawn from one sample of a study of blood T cell repertoires in COVID-19. Sequencing was performed with immunoSEQ multiplex PCR; in TCRdb, only in-frame clones are kept and a portion is missing. In the table there are about 210,000 clones, approximately 80% of which are singletons. Sequenced sample: peripheral blood. These receptors were obtained from a human donor in a cohort sampled during active COVID-19. CDR3s include the opening cysteine and the closing phenylalanine or tryptophan. Fields, in order: J gene, V gene, D gene, clone size, CDR3 protein, CDR3 DNA. The D gene is left open where the match is weak. Clone size is stated in some rows and not others, as once, few, many or a class when expanded.

J: TRBJ1-1
V: TRBV2
D: .
size: .
CDR3: CARSQGMNTEAFF
DNA: TGTGCCAGGTCACAGGGTATGAACACTGAAGCTTTCTTT

J: TRBJ1-1
V: TRBV30
D: .
size: few
CDR3: CAWSVQGNTEAFF
DNA: TGTGCCTGGAGTGTACAGGGGAACACTGAAGCTTTCTTT

J: TRBJ1-2
V: TRBV4-1
D: .
size: once
CDR3: CASSQGGFSSYTF
DNA: TGCGCCAGCAGCCAAGGAGGGTTTTCCAGCTACACCTTC

J: TRBJ2-7
V: TRBV13
D: TRBD2
size: .
CDR3: CASSLGTSETYEQYF
DNA: TGTGCCAGCAGCCTAGGGACTAGCGAGACCTACGAGCAGTACTTC

J: TRBJ2-7
V: TRBV30
D: .
size: .
CDR3: CAWSVRITRTPSPHNYEQYF
DNA: TGTGCCTGGAGTGTACGTATCACGAGGACTCCCAGCCCCCATAACTACGAGCAGTACTTC

J: TRBJ2-2
V: TRBV5-6
D: .
size: .
CDR3: CASSLGQLTNTGELFF
DNA: TGTGCCAGCAGCTTGGGACAGTTAACGAACACCGGGGAGCTGTTTTTT

J: TRBJ1-5
V: TRBV2
D: .
size: .
CDR3: CASSDPQRRHF
DNA: TGTGCCAGCAGTGACCCCCAGCGCCGGCATTTT

J: TRBJ2-6
V: TRBV5-4
D: .
size: .
CDR3: CASGSQGTGANVLTF
DNA: TGTGCCAGCGGCTCTCAGGGTACTGGGGCCAACGTCCTGACTTTC

J: TRBJ1-5
V: TRBV19
D: .
size: .
CDR3: CASRRTVSNQPQHF
DNA: TGTGCCAGTAGAAGGACAGTTAGCAATCAGCCCCAGCATTTT

J: TRBJ1-2
V: TRBV19
D: TRBD1
size: .
CDR3: CASSIVGQAVNYGYTF
DNA: TGTGCCAGTAGTATCGTTGGACAGGCGGTTAACTATGGCTACACCTTC

J: TRBJ1-2
V: TRBV20-1
D: .
size: .
CDR3: CRSGVNGYTF
DNA: TGCAGATCAGGGGTAAATGGCTACACCTTC

J: TRBJ1-1
V: TRBV19
D: .
size: .
CDR3: CASSIKGYTEAFF
DNA: TGTGCCAGTAGTATTAAGGGGTACACTGAAGCTTTCTTT

J: TRBJ1-2
V: TRBV29-1
D: .
size: .
CDR3: CSVGSGQQTYGYTF
DNA: TGCAGCGTTGGCTCCGGACAGCAAACCTATGGCTACACCTTC

J: TRBJ1-2
V: TRBV5-4
D: TRBD1
size: .
CDR3: CASSFRQGGGYTF
DNA: TGTGCCAGCAGCTTTAGACAGGGTGGAGGCTACACCTTC

J: TRBJ1-2
V: TRBV5-6
D: .
size: .
CDR3: CASSLINLQGRYGYTF
DNA: TGTGCCAGCAGCCTGATCAACTTACAGGGTCGGTATGGCTACACCTTC

J: TRBJ2-7
V: TRBV19
D: TRBD1
size: .
CDR3: CASSMIIGTGGYEQYF
DNA: TGTGCCAGTAGTATGATCATCGGGACAGGGGGTTACGAGCAGTACTTC

J: TRBJ2-1
V: TRBV18
D: TRBD2
size: .
CDR3: CASSPRDGGGRQLYNEQFF
DNA: TGTGCCAGCTCACCCCGGGACGGAGGCGGGAGGCAATTATACAATGAGCAGTTCTTC

J: TRBJ2-7
V: TRBV4-3
D: TRBD1
size: .
CDR3: CASSRNRAGGYHEQYF
DNA: TGCGCCAGCAGCCGGAATCGGGCAGGGGGCTATCACGAGCAGTACTTC

J: TRBJ2-4
V: TRBV6-7
D: TRBD2
size: .
CDR3: CASSYSKLRGGLNIQYF
DNA: TGTGCCAGCAGTTACTCGAAGTTGCGGGGGGGACTAAACATTCAGTACTTC

J: TRBJ2-7
V: TRBV5-8
D: TRBD1
size: .
CDR3: CASSPQGVGASYEQYF
DNA: TGTGCCAGCAGCCCACAGGGGGTTGGGGCCTCCTACGAGCAGTACTTC

J: TRBJ2-3
V: TRBV7-9
D: TRBD1
size: .
CDR3: CANNPLTGGGTDTQYF
DNA: TGTGCCAACAATCCTCTGACAGGGGGCGGCACAGATACGCAGTATTTT

J: TRBJ2-3
V: TRBV19
D: .
size: .
CDR3: CASSILDSANTDTQYF
DNA: TGTGCCAGTAGTATCCTGGACAGCGCAAACACAGATACGCAGTATTTT

J: TRBJ1-2
V: TRBV3-1/TRBV3-2
D: .
size: .
CDR3: CASSLGPTGGYTF
DNA: TGTGCCAGCAGCCTTGGTCCCACGGGGGGCTACACCTTC

J: TRBJ2-3
V: TRBV29-1
D: .
size: .
CDR3: CSVGPRVKSTDTQYF
DNA: TGCAGCGTTGGGCCACGGGTTAAGAGCACAGATACGCAGTATTTT

J: TRBJ1-2
V: TRBV9
D: .
size: .
CDR3: CASSVAPEGKYGYTF
DNA: TGTGCCAGCAGCGTAGCCCCAGAGGGAAAGTATGGCTACACCTTC

J: TRBJ2-1
V: TRBV7-2
D: .
size: .
CDR3: CASSFFDEQFF
DNA: TGTGCCAGCAGCTTTTTCGATGAGCAGTTCTTC

J: TRBJ2-2
V: TRBV24-1
D: TRBD1
size: .
CDR3: CATSAPGQAGTGELFF
DNA: TGTGCCACCAGTGCCCCCGGACAGGCTGGCACCGGGGAGCTGTTTTTT

J: TRBJ2-2
V: TRBV4-2
D: .
size: .
CDR3: CASSQDSRTGELFF
DNA: TGTGCCAGCAGCCAAGATTCGCGTACCGGGGAGCTGTTTTTT

J: TRBJ2-3
V: TRBV7-2
D: TRBD2
size: .
CDR3: CASSPGLAEAADTQYF
DNA: TGTGCCAGCAGCCCGGGACTAGCGGAAGCGGCAGATACGCAGTATTTT

J: TRBJ2-3
V: TRBV4-1
D: .
size: .
CDR3: CASSQRFIPTDTQYF
DNA: TGCGCCAGCAGCCAACGGTTCATCCCCACAGATACGCAGTATTTT

J: TRBJ2-1
V: TRBV9
D: TRBD2
size: .
CDR3: CASSVGSSGANEQFF
DNA: TGTGCCAGCAGCGTAGGCTCTAGCGGGGCGAATGAGCAGTTCTTC

J: TRBJ1-4
V: TRBV3-1/TRBV3-2
D: .
size: .
CDR3: CASSQQPPGGLGKLFF
DNA: TGTGCCAGCAGCCAACAACCGCCGGGGGGTTTGGGGAAACTGTTTTTT

J: TRBJ2-5
V: TRBV2
D: TRBD2
size: .
CDR3: CASSEASGAETQYF
DNA: TGTGCCAGCAGTGAGGCTAGCGGGGCAGAGACCCAGTACTTC

J: TRBJ1-3
V: TRBV6-5
D: .
size: .
CDR3: CASSYKGQGFF
DNA: TGTGCCAGCTCCTACAAGGGGCAGGGCTTTTTT

J: TRBJ2-1
V: TRBV7-6
D: .
size: few
CDR3: CASSPGGHQEQFF
DNA: TGTGCCAGCAGCCCGGGGGGCCACCAGGAGCAGTTCTTC

J: TRBJ1-4
V: TRBV9
D: TRBD1
size: .
CDR3: CASTPTGAGEKLFF
DNA: TGTGCCAGCACTCCGACAGGGGCTGGGGAAAAACTGTTTTTT

J: TRBJ2-1
V: TRBV5-4
D: TRBD2
size: .
CDR3: CASSYETRTSGGYNEQFF
DNA: TGTGCCAGCAGCTATGAAACCCGGACTAGCGGGGGTTACAATGAGCAGTTCTTC

J: TRBJ1-2
V: TRBV19
D: TRBD1
size: .
CDR3: CASSSGRGRDAHGYTF
DNA: TGTGCCAGTAGTTCGGGCAGGGGGCGCGATGCCCATGGCTACACCTTC

J: TRBJ1-5
V: TRBV7-8
D: TRBD1
size: .
CDR3: CASSLRTGNSNQPQHF
DNA: TGTGCCAGCAGCCTACGGACAGGTAATAGCAATCAGCCCCAGCATTTT

J: TRBJ1-1
V: TRBV7-3
D: .
size: .
CDR3: CASSSLALNTEAFF
DNA: TGTGCCAGCAGCTCCTTAGCTTTGAACACTGAAGCTTTCTTT

J: TRBJ2-3
V: TRBV11-2
D: TRBD2
size: .
CDR3: CASSPRLTSGRRDTQYF
DNA: TGTGCCAGCAGCCCGCGCCTGACTAGCGGGAGAAGAGATACGCAGTATTTT

J: TRBJ1-3
V: TRBV15
D: .
size: .
CDR3: CATRFQGGDGNTIYF
DNA: TGTGCCACCAGATTTCAGGGAGGGGATGGAAACACCATATATTTT

J: TRBJ2-7
V: TRBV7-6
D: .
size: .
CDR3: CASSLRRDSEQYF
DNA: TGTGCCAGCAGCTTACGCCGGGACTCAGAGCAGTACTTC

J: TRBJ1-1
V: TRBV19
D: TRBD1
size: .
CDR3: CASSRRTGFSTEAFF
DNA: TGTGCCAGTAGTAGAAGGACAGGGTTTAGTACTGAAGCTTTCTTT

J: TRBJ2-2
V: TRBV28
D: TRBD2
size: .
CDR3: CASRSSGGQTGELFF
DNA: TGTGCCAGCAGGTCTAGCGGGGGGCAAACCGGGGAGCTGTTTTTT

J: TRBJ2-1
V: TRBV19
D: TRBD2
size: .
CDR3: CASSPGLAGDPGEQFF
DNA: TGTGCCAGTAGTCCTGGACTAGCGGGGGACCCCGGGGAGCAGTTCTTC

J: TRBJ1-2
V: TRBV4-2
D: TRBD1
size: .
CDR3: CASSPPTGEGYGYTF
DNA: TGTGCCAGCAGCCCCCCGACAGGGGAAGGCTATGGCTACACCTTC

J: TRBJ2-3
V: TRBV5-8
D: TRBD2
size: .
CDR3: CASSLEASGTGTQYF
DNA: TGTGCCAGCAGCTTGGAGGCTAGCGGGACGGGTACGCAGTATTTT

J: TRBJ1-2
V: TRBV20-1
D: TRBD1
size: .
CDR3: CSASGGGNYGYTF
DNA: TGCAGTGCTAGTGGAGGGGGCAACTATGGCTACACCTTC

J: TRBJ1-5
V: TRBV5-5
D: .
size: .
CDR3: CASSLEPGYQPQHF
DNA: TGTGCCAGCAGCTTGGAGCCCGGTTATCAGCCCCAGCATTTT

J: TRBJ2-2
V: TRBV7-9
D: TRBD2
size: few
CDR3: CASSLAGVNTGELFF
DNA: TGTGCCAGCAGTCTAGCGGGGGTAAACACCGGGGAGCTGTTTTTT

J: TRBJ2-2
V: TRBV4-1
D: TRBD2
size: few
CDR3: CASSQAAGAYTGELFF
DNA: TGCGCCAGCAGCCAAGCAGCGGGGGCCTACACCGGGGAGCTGTTTTTT